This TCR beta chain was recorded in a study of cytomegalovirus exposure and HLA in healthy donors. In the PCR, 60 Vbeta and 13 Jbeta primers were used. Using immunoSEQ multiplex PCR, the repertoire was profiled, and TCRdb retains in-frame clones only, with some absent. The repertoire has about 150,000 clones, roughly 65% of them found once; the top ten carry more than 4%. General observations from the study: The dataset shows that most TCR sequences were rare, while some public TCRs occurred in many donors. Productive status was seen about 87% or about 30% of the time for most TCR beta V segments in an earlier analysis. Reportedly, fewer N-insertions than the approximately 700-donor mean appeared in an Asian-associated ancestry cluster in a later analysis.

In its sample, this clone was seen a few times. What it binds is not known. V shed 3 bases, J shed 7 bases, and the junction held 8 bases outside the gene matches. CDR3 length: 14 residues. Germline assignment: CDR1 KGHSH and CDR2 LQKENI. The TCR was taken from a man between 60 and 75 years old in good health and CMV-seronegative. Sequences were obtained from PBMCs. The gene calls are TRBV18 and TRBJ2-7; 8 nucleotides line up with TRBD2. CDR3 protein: CASSPTSVPWEQYF. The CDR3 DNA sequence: TGTGCCAGCTCACCGACTAGCGTACCATGGGAGCAGTACTTC.